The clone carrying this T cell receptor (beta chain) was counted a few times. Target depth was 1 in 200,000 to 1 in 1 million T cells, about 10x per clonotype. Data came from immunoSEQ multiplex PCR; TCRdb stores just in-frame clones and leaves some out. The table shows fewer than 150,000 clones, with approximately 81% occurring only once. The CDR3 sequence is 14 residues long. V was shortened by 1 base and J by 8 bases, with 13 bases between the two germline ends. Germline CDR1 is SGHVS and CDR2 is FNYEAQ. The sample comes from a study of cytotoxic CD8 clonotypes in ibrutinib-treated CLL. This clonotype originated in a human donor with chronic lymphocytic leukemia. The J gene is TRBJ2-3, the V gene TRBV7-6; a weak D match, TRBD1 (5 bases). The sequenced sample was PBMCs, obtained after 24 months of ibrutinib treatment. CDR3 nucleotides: TGTGCCAGCAGCTTAGAACAGGCTCTGGGTACGCAGTATTTT. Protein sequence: CASSLEQALGTQYF. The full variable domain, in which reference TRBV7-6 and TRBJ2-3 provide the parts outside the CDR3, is GAGVSQSPRYKVTKRGQDVALRCDPISGHVSLYWYRQALGQGPEFLTYFNYEAQQDKSGLPNDRFSAERPEGSISTLTIQRTEQRDSAMYRCASSLEQALGTQYFGPGTRLTVL.